The 6 T cell receptor beta chains reported below all come from one sample, sequenced in a study of beta chain features in type 1 diabetes. Since all of the isolated RNA was reverse transcribed, expressed TCRB transcripts were what got sequenced. Using immunoSEQ multiplex PCR, the repertoire was profiled, and TCRdb retains in-frame clones only, with some absent. The table shows more than 95,000 clones, with roughly 28% occurring only once. The study's findings and limits: TCRB CDR3s from Type 1 diabetes patients were moderately but significantly shorter in all four CD4+ subsets.

Their antigen targets remain unknown. The material sequenced was central memory CD4+ T cells from blood. These receptors were obtained from a woman aged 18 to 35 with type 1 diabetes.

The J gene is TRBJ1-5, the V gene TRBV2; the D gene is possibly TRBD1 (5 bases). Germline assignment: CDR1 SNHLY and CDR2 FYNNEI. This CDR3 region has 15 residues. Trimming removed 3 bases at V and 4 bases at J, with 13 bases between. In nucleotides, the CDR3 is TGTGCCAGCAGTGATTCGGGGGTTAGTAATCAGCCCCAGCATTTT. Its protein product is CASSDSGVSNQPQHF.

This chain connects TRBV5-1 to TRBJ2-4; TRBD1 matches at 7 bases. Germline V lookup: CDR1 SGHRS, CDR2 YFSETQ. The CDR3 extends over 17 amino acids. The trim removed 1 base at V and 4 bases at J, leaving 11 bases unmatched. In DNA form, the CDR3 reads TGCGCCAGCAGCTTGCAGGGGACAGAAAGGTCAAAAAACATTCAGTACTTC. Its protein product is CASSLQGTERSKNIQYF.

This chain uses TRBV18 with TRBJ2-1; D not certain. Germline V gene sequence: CDR1 KGHSH, CDR2 LQKENI. The CDR3 is 14 amino acids. V was pared by 5 bases and J by 4 bases, with 12 bases between. CDR3 DNA sequence: TGTGCCAGCTCATCCCCCGCGTCGTACAATGAGCAGTTCTTC. Its translation is CASSSPASYNEQFF.

V is TRBV27 and J is TRBJ2-5, with 8 bases aligning to TRBD1. Trimming removed 3 bases from V and 1 base from J; junction bases left unmatched: 4. The CDR3 has 15 residues. The germline V gene has CDR1 MNHEY and CDR2 SMNVEV (reference sequence). CDR3 loop: CASSFHRGTQETQYF. CDR3 bases: TGTGCCAGCAGTTTTCACAGGGGGACCCAAGAGACCCAGTACTTC.

This clone was found a few times. The chain links TRBV9 to TRBJ2-1; 8 bases are shared with TRBD1. The CDR3 has 15 residues. J lost 5 bases, V lost 0 bases, and 4 bases had no gene match. Germline CDR1 is SGDLS and CDR2 is YYNGEE. CDR3 nucleotide sequence: TGTGCCAGCAGCGTAGGGGGGACAGGTCACAATGAGCAGTTCTTC. Its protein is CASSVGGTGHNEQFF.

The chain has TRBV21-1 and TRBJ1-1; the D call of TRBD1 is as the table states it, not checked on the DNA. TRBV21-1 counts as a pseudogene. This CDR3 is 11 amino acids long. The DNA of the CDR3 is TGTGCCAGCAGCAAAAGGACACTGGCTTTCTTT. It encodes CASSKRTLAFF.